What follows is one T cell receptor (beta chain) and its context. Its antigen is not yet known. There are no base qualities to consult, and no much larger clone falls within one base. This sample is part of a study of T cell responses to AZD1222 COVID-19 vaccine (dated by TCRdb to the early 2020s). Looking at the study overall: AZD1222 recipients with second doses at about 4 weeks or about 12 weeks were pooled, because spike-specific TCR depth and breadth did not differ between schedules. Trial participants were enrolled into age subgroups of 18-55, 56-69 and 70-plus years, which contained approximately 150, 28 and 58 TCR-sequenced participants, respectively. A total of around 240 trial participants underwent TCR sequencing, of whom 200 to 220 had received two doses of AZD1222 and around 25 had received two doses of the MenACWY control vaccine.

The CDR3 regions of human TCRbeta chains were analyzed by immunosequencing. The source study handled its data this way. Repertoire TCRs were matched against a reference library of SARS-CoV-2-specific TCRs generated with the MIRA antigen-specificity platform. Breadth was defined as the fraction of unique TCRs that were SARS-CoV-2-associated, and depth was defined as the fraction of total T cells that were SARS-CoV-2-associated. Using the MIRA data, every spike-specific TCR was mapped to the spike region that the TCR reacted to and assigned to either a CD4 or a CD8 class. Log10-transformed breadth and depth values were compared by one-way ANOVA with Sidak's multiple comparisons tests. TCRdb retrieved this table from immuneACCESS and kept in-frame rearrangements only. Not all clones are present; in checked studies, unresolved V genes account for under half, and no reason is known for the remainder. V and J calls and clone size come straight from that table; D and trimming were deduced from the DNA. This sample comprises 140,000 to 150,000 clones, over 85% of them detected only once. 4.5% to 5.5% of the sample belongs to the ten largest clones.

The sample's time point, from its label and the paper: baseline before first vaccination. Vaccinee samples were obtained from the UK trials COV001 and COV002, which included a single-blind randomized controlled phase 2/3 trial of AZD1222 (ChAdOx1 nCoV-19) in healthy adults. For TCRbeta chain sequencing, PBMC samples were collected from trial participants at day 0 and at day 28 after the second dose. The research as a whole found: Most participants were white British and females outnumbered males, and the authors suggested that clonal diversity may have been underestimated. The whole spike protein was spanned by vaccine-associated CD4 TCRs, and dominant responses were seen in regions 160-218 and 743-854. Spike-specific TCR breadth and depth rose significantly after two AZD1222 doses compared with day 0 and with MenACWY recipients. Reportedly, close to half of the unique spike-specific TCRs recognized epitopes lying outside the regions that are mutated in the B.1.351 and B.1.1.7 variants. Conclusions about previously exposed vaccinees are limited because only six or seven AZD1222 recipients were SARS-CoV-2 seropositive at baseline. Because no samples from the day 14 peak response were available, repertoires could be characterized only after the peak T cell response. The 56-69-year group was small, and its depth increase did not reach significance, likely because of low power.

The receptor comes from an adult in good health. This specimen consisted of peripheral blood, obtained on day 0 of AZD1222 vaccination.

The bases are TGCAGCGTACGGACAGGGGTCGAGCAGTACTTC. This encodes CSVRTGVEQYF. The sequence joins TRBV29-1 to TRBJ2-7; TRBD1 lines up with 9 middle nucleotides. Taken from cysteine to phenylalanine, the CDR3 has 11 residues. The retained sequence is limited to the CDR3, 33 bases, with the frame set at the first base. Trimming accounts for 6 bases at V and 6 bases at J, while the number of junction bases matched to no gene is 3. Sequences SQVTM (CDR1) and ANQGSEA (CDR2) are obtained from the germline V gene.